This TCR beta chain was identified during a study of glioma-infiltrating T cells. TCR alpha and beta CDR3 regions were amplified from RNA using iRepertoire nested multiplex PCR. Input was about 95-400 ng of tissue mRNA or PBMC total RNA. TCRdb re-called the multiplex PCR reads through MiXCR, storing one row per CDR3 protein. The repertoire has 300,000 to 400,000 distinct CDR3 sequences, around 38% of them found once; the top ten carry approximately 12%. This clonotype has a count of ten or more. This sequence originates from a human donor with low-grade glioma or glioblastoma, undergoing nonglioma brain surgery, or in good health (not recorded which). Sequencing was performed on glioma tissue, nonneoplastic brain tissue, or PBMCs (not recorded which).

The CDR3 DNA reads TGTGCCAGCAATACACCTCAGGGGCTTGGCACTGAAGCTTTCTTT. It encodes CASNTPQGLGTEAFF. J is TRBJ1-1 and V is TRBV6-1, with D perhaps TRBD1 (6 bases). V was cut by 7 bases and J by 4 bases, with 19 bases left in between. Germline values: CDR1 MNHNS, CDR2 SASEGT. The CDR3 extends over 15 amino acids.